This T cell receptor (beta chain) is drawn from a study of cytomegalovirus exposure and HLA in healthy donors. Study context: Of roughly 360 genotyped donors, around 80% grouped in the Caucasian-associated ancestry cluster. Findings of the study overall: Generally TCR sequences proved uncommon, though certain public TCRs appeared in numerous donors. Later analysis associated a missense DCLRE1C variant with TCR beta V- and J-gene trimming.

About this clone itself: Antigen: not known.

The primer mix had 60 Vbeta and 13 Jbeta primers. Per the authors' pipeline: Later reanalysis found tens of millions of unique TCR beta chains, around 10 million of them shared. The repertoire was sequenced with immunoSEQ multiplex PCR; TCRdb's copy has only in-frame clones and lacks some. V and J calls and clone size are as listed in that table; D and trimming were resolved from the DNA. Seen here are about 62,000 clones, approximately 87% observed once, and the top ten hold roughly 1.5%. Germline V gives CDR1 SEHNR, CDR2 FQNEAQ (reference sequence). The CDR3 is 15 amino acids. J gave up 7 bases and V 0 bases, and 6 bases lay outside the gene matches.

Sequencing used PBMCs. The chain carries TRBV7-9 and TRBJ2-7; 10 bases line up with TRBD1. The clonotype was recovered from a man aged 18 to 29 in good health and CMV-seronegative. The CDR3 coding sequence is TGTGCCAGCAGCTTAGCGGGACAGGGGTTTCGGGAGCAGTACTTC. This encodes CASSLAGQGFREQYF.